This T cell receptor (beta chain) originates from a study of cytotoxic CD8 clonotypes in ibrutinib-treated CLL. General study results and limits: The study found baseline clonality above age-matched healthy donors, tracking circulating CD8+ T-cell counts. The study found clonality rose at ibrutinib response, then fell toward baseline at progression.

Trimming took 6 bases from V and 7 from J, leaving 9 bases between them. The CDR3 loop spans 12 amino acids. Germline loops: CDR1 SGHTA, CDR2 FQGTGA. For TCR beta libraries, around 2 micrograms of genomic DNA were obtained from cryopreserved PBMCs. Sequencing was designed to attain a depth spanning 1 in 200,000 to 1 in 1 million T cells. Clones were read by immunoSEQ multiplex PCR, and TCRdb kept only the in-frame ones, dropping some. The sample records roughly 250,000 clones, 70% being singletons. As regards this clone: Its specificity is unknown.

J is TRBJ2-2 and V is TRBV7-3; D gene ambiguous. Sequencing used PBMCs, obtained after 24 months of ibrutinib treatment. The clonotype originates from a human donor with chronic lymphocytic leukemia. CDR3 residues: CASRGMGGELFF. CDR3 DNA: TGTGCCAGCAGAGGGATGGGCGGGGAGCTGTTTTTT.